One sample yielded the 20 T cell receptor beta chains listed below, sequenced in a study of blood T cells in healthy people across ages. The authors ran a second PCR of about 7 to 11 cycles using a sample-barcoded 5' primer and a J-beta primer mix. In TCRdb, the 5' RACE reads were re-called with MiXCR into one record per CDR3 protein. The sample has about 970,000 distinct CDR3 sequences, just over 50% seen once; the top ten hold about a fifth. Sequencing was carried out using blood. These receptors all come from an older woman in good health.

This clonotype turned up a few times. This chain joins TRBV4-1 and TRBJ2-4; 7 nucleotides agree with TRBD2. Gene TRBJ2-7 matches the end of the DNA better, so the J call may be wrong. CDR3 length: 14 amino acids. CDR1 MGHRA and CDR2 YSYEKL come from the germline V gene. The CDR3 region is CASAPGGTVYEQYF. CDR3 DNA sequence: TGCGCCAGCGCCCCGGGGGGAACCGTTTACGAGCAGTACTTC.

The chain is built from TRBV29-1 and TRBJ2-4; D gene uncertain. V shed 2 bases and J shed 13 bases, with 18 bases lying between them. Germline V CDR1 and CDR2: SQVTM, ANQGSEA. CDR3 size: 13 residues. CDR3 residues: CSVENSPNNEQYF. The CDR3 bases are TGCAGCGTTGAAAACTCCCCGAACAATGAGCAGTACTTC.

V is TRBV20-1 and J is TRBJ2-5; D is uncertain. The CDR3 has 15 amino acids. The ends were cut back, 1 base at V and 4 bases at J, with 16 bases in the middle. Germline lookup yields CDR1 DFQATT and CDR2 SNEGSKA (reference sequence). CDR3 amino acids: CSARVGYGVGETQYF. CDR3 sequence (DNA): TGCAGTGCTAGAGTAGGTTATGGTGTCGGAGAGACCCAGTACTTC.

CDR3 nucleotide sequence: TGTGCCAACACCTCACTACAGGGTTGGGATAGGGTTTTTAACTATGGCTACACCTTC. This translates into CANTSLQGWDRVFNYGYTF. The V gene is TRBV12-3 or TRBV12-4, the J gene TRBJ1-2; D perhaps matches TRBD1 (6 bases). The CDR3 consists of 19 residues. V lost 10 bases and J lost 1, with 31 bases in between.

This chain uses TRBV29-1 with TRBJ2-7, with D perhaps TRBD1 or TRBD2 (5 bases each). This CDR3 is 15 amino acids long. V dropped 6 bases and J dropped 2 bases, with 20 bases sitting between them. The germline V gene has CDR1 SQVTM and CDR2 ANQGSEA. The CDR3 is CSVKGFGAGTYEQYF. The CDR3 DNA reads TGCAGCGTCAAGGGCTTCGGGGCGGGTACCTACGAGCAGTACTTC.

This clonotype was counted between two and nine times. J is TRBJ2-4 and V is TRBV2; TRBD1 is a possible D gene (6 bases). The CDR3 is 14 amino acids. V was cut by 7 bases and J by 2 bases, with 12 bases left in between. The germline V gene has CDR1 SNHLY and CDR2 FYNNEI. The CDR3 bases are TGTGCCAGCAACCCAACAGGGACCAAAAACATTCAGTACTTC. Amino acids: CASNPTGTKNIQYF.

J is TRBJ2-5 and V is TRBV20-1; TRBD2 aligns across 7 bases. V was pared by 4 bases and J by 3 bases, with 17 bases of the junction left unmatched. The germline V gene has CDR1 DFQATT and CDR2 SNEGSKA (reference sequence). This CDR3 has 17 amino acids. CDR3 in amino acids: CSATRMGGVSGKETQYF. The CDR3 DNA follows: TGCAGTGCTACAAGGATGGGAGGGGTTAGCGGTAAAGAGACCCAGTACTTC.

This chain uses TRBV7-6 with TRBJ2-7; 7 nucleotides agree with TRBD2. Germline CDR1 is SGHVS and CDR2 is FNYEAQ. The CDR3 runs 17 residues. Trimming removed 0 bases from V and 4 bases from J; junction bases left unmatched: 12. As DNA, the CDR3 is TGTGCCAGCAGCTTAGCTGGGCGGGAGAAAACCTTGTACGAGCAGTACTTC. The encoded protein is CASSLAGREKTLYEQYF. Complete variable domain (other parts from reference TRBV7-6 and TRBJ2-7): GAGVSQSPRYKVTKRGQDVALRCDPISGHVSLYWYRQALGQGPEFLTYFNYEAQQDKSGLPNDRFSAERPEGSISTLTIQRTEQRDSAMYRCASSLAGREKTLYEQYFGPGTRLTVT.

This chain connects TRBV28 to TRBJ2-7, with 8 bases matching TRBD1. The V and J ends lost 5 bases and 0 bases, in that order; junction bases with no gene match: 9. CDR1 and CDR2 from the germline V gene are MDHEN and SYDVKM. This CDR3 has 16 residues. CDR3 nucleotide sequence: TGTGCCAGCAGTCTAGCCCGGGACAGGAGCTCCTACGAGCAGTACTTC. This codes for CASSLARDRSSYEQYF.

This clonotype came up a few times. CDR3 DNA: TGTGCCAGCAGAAGGACAGCTGATTCTGCTATGAGTGGCTACACCTTC. This sequence encodes CASRRTADSAMSGYTF. This chain uses TRBV12-3 or TRBV12-4 with TRBJ1-2, with D perhaps matching TRBD1 (6 bases). The CDR3 sequence is 16 residues long. The V end lost 6 bases, the J end lost 7 bases, and 24 bases lay between the germline ends.

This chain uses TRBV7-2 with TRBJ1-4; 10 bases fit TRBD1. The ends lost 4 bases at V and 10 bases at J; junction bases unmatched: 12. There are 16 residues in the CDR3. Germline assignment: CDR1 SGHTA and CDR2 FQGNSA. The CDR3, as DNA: TGTGCCAGCAGCTCCGGCCTGGGACAGGGGTTTGGAAAACTGTTTTTT. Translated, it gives CASSSGLGQGFGKLFF.

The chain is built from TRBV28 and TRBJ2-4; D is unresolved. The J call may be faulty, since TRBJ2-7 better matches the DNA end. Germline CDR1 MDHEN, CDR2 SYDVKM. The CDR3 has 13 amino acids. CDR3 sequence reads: CASSIPTPYEQYF. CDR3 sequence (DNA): TGTGCCAGCAGCATCCCGACTCCCTACGAGCAGTACTTC.

In DNA form, the CDR3 reads TGCAGTGCTAGTACACGCCTGCGGGGGCCGGGAGATACGCAGTATTTT. It codes for CSASTRLRGPGDTQYF. The chain joins TRBV20-1 to TRBJ2-3; D may be TRBD2 (7 bases). The germline V gene has CDR1 DFQATT and CDR2 SNEGSKA (reference sequence). Trimming took off 3 bases at V and 5 bases at J, with 21 bases between the two ends. The CDR3 sequence is 16 residues long.

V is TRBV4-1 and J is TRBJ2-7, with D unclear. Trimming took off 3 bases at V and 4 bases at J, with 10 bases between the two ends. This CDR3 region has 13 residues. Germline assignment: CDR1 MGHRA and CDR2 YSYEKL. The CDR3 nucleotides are TGCGCCAGCAGCCATACCGGCGAATACGAGCAGTACTTC. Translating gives CASSHTGEYEQYF.

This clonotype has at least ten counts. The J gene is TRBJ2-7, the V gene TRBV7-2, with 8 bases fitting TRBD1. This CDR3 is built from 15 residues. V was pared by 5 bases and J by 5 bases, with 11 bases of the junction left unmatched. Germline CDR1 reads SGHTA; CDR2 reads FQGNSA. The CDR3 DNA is TGTGCCAGCAGCCCACAGGGGGTACCTTTGAACGAGCAGTACTTC. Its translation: CASSPQGVPLNEQYF.

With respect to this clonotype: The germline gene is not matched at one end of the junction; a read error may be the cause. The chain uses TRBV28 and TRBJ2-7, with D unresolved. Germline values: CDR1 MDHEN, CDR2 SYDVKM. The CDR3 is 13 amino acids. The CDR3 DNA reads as TGTGCTAGCATGACCCTTGGGCCTTCCCAGCAGTACTTC. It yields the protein CASMTLGPSQQYF.

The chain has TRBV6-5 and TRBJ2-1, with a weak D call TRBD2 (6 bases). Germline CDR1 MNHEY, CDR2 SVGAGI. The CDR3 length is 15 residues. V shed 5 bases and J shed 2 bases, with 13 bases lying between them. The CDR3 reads CASSRDFSPYNEQFF. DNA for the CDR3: TGTGCCAGCAGTCGGGACTTCTCCCCCTACAATGAGCAGTTCTTC.

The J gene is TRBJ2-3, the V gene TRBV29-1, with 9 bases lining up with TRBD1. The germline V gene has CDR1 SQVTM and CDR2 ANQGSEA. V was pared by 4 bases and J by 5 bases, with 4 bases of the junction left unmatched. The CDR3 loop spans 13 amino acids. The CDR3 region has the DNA TGCAGCGTTGTTGACAGGGGGGGAGATACGCAGTATTTT. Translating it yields CSVVDRGGDTQYF.

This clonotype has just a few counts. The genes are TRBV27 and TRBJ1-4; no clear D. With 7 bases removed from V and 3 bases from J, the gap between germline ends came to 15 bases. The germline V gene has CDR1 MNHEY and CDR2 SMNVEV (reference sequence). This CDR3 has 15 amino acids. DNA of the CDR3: TGTGCCAGCACCTCCCTACAGAGTCCTAATGAAAAACTGTTTTTT. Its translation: CASTSLQSPNEKLFF.

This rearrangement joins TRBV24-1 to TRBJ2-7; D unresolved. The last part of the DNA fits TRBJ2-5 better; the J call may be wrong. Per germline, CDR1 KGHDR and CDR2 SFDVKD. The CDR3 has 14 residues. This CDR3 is CATSEAPGRETQYF. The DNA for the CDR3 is TGTGCCACCAGTGAAGCCCCAGGAAGGGAGACCCAGTACTTC.